One sample yielded the 23 T cell receptor beta chains listed below, sequenced in a study of T cell responses to AZD1222 COVID-19 vaccine. TCRdb keeps only in-frame clones here, not all; method: immunoSEQ multiplex PCR. The data show some 130,000 clones, approximately 90% seen once. Sequences were derived from peripheral blood, sampled on day 0 of AZD1222 vaccination. The receptors were sampled from an adult in good health.

The genes are TRBV6-1 and TRBJ2-4; 9 bases are shared with TRBD2. CDR3 length equals 20 residues. J was trimmed by 0 bases and V by 4 bases; bases with no gene match: 16. Germline V gene lookup returns CDR1 MNHNS and CDR2 SASEGT. The CDR3 nucleotides read TGTGCCAGCAGTGCAGAGAAGGCTAGCGGGATAACTCTAGCCAAAAACATTCAGTACTTC. It specifies CASSAEKASGITLAKNIQYF.

This sequence joins TRBV7-8 and TRBJ1-5; TRBD1 matches at 7 bases. The CDR3 totals 15 residues. After removal of 2 bases from V and 4 bases from J, the junction contained 5 bases not matched to a gene. Looked up from germline, CDR1 is SGHVS and CDR2 is FQNEAQ. The CDR3 DNA reads as TGTGCCAGCAGCTTATTCGGGACAGTTAATCAGCCCCAGCATTTT. Its protein is CASSLFGTVNQPQHF.

The count of this clone is one. The chain carries TRBV14 and TRBJ1-1; 9 positions match TRBD1. The germline CDR1 and CDR2 sequences are SGHDN and FVKESK. The V segment lost 2 bases and the J segment 5 bases; nucleotides outside the gene matches: 9. This CDR3 contains 16 residues. The CDR3, as DNA: TGTGCCAGCAGCCAAACTCCTCTGACAGGGGGTACTGAAGCTTTCTTT. Amino acid sequence: CASSQTPLTGGTEAFF.

This chain joins TRBV3-1 (or the pseudogene TRBV3-2) and TRBJ1-2; D uncertain. The CDR3 sequence is 16 residues long. Germline values: CDR1 LGHDT, CDR2 YNNKEL (reference sequence). V shed 1 base and J shed 2 bases, with 14 bases lying between them. The chain's CDR3 is CASSQAAGGGNYGYTF. CDR3 nucleotide sequence: TGTGCCAGCAGCCAAGCTGCGGGAGGAGGAAACTATGGCTACACCTTC.

This chain connects TRBV5-5 to TRBJ2-1, with TRBD2 matching over 12 bases. CDR1 SGHKS and CDR2 YYEKEE come from the germline V gene (reference sequence). This CDR3 has 16 amino acids. Trimming at V came to 0 bases and at J to 9 bases, leaving 7 bases not matched to a gene. This chain's CDR3 is CASSLVASGGVGEQFF. Written as DNA, the CDR3 is TGTGCCAGCAGCTTGGTCGCTAGCGGGGGGGTCGGTGAGCAGTTCTTC.

This clone was seen once. V gene TRBV9 combines with J gene TRBJ2-7; D is unresolved. V was clipped by 4 bases and J by 1 base, with 12 bases between them. The CDR3 contains 14 residues. Germline V CDR1 and CDR2: SGDLS, YYNGEE. CDR3 nucleotides: TGTGCCAGCAGCCCGTTTACCGAATCCTACGAGCAGTACTTC. It encodes CASSPFTESYEQYF.

The chain couples TRBV6-5 to TRBJ1-6; D gene unclear. The CDR3 length is 15 residues. V lost 5 bases and J 3 bases, leaving 11 bases between the germline ends. Germline CDR1 is MNHEY and CDR2 is SVGAGI. DNA of the CDR3: TGTGCCAGCAGTCCGCACTCGGGCTATAATTCACCCCTCCACTTT. Residues: CASSPHSGYNSPLHF.

V and J are TRBV19 and TRBJ2-3; TRBD2 matches 8 bases. J gave up 2 bases and V 5 bases, and 6 bases lay outside the gene matches. This CDR3 spans 15 amino acids. CDR1 and CDR2 (germline): LNHDA, SQIVND (reference sequence). For the CDR3, the DNA is TGTGCCAGTAGTGGGGGACTAGGAGTCACAGATACGCAGTATTTT. It is translated as CASSGGLGVTDTQYF.

V is TRBV19 and J is TRBJ1-2; D possibly corresponds to TRBD1 (5 bases). CDR1 LNHDA and CDR2 SQIVND come from the germline V gene (reference sequence). Trimming removed 3 bases from V and 3 bases from J, with 8 bases in between. The CDR3 is 13 residues long. CDR3 sequence reads: CASSIQGDYGYTF. The CDR3 bases are TGTGCCAGTAGTATCCAGGGAGACTATGGCTACACCTTC.

The chain has TRBV2 and TRBJ2-1; D remains ambiguous. Germline V lookup: CDR1 SNHLY, CDR2 FYNNEI. Trimming left V 7 bases short and J 8 bases short, with 15 bases between. The CDR3 covers 13 residues. The CDR3 sequence is CASTDVGVDEQFF. For the CDR3, the DNA is TGTGCCAGCACGGACGTTGGGGTTGATGAGCAGTTCTTC. Variable domain in full (rest from reference TRBV2 and TRBJ2-1): EPEVTQTPSHQVTQMGQEVILRCVPISNHLYFYWYRQILGQKVEFLVSFYNNEISEKSEIFDDQFSVERPDGSNFTLKIRSTKLEDSAMYFCASTDVGVDEQFFGPGTRLTVL.

CDR3 loop: CASSPRQGAGNSPLHF. The CDR3 DNA sequence: TGTGCCAGCTCTCCCAGACAGGGGGCGGGTAATTCACCCCTCCACTTT. The chain uses TRBV18 and TRBJ1-6; 10 bases are shared with TRBD1. The J segment lost 6 bases and the V segment lost 6 bases, leaving 8 bases of the junction unmatched. The CDR3 runs 16 residues. From germline, CDR1 is KGHSH and CDR2 LQKENI.

This chain uses TRBV7-2 with TRBJ1-2, with 9 bases lining up with TRBD1. With 5 bases clipped from V and 8 bases from J, the junction kept 6 bases outside the gene matches. The CDR3 is 13 amino acids. From germline, CDR1 is SGHTA and CDR2 FQGNSA. The CDR3 DNA reads TGTGCCAGCAGCGAACAGGGGGCAGGGGGCTACACCTTC. It translates to CASSEQGAGGYTF.

The chain uses TRBV7-2 and TRBJ1-6, with TRBD1 matching 10 bases. The germline V gene has CDR1 SGHTA and CDR2 FQGNSA. The junction had 2 bases not matched to a gene; V was cut back by 5 bases and J by 7 bases. The CDR3 has 14 residues. The DNA of the CDR3 is TGTGCCAGCAGCCCGGGACAGGGGAATTCACCCCTCCACTTT. It specifies CASSPGQGNSPLHF. Combining the CDR3 with reference TRBV7-2 and TRBJ1-6 gives the whole variable domain GAGVSQSPSNKVTEKGKDVELRCDPISGHTALYWYRQSLGQGLEFLIYFQGNSAPDKSGLPSDRFSAERTGGSVSTLTIQRTQQEDSAVYLCASSPGQGNSPLHFGNGTRLTVT.

This clone was detected only once. The rearrangement uses TRBV19 and TRBJ1-2; 12 nucleotides line up with TRBD1. CDR3 length: 15 residues. Germline loops: CDR1 LNHDA, CDR2 SQIVND (reference sequence). The V and J ends lost 2 bases and 4 bases, in that order; junction bases with no gene match: 2. The CDR3 region is CASSIRDRGLYGYTF. CDR3 DNA sequence: TGTGCCAGTAGTATAAGGGACAGGGGGCTCTATGGCTACACCTTC.

The chain couples TRBV6-2 or TRBV6-3 to TRBJ2-7; D might be TRBD1 or TRBD2, each matching 5 bases. Germline loops: CDR1 MNHEY, CDR2 SVGEGT. The CDR3 totals 14 residues. V lost 2 bases and J lost 2, with 10 bases in between. The CDR3 protein is CASSYDGAPYEQYF. The DNA for the CDR3 is TGTGCCAGCAGTTACGACGGGGCCCCCTACGAGCAGTACTTC.

The J gene is TRBJ2-2, the V gene TRBV5-1; possibly TRBD2 for D (5 bases). Trimming left V 4 bases short and J 0 bases short, with 13 bases between. CDR3 length equals 16 residues. CDR1 is SGHRS, CDR2 YFSETQ, per germline. The CDR3, as DNA: TGCGCCAGCAGCATTAGCGCCAACGCGAACACCGGGGAGCTGTTTTTT. Translation: CASSISANANTGELFF.

This clone was seen once. The chain has TRBV29-1 and TRBJ2-3, with 8 bases aligning to TRBD2. Germline CDR1 SQVTM, CDR2 ANQGSEA. CDR3 length: 21 amino acids. Trimming cost V 4 bases and J 2 bases; bases outside gene matches: 26. The CDR3 protein is CSVGPWDLVSGAREITDTQYF. In DNA, the CDR3 is TGCAGCGTTGGGCCCTGGGACTTGGTTAGCGGGGCACGCGAGATCACAGATACGCAGTATTTT.

J is TRBJ1-5 and V is TRBV21-1. TRBV21-1 constitutes a pseudogene. This CDR3 has 13 residues. CDR3 sequence: CASLGGVCQPQHF. For the CDR3, the DNA is TGTGCCAGTCTGGGGGGGGTATGTCAGCCCCAGCATTTT.

The chain has TRBV4-2 and TRBJ1-5; D is undetermined. Germline CDR1 and CDR2: LGHNA and YNFKEQ. Trimming shortened V by 0 bases and J by 3 bases, and 12 bases separated the two germline ends. The CDR3 totals 16 residues. The CDR3 DNA sequence: TGTGCCAGCAGCCAAGAGTTCTCAGGTTACAATCAGCCCCAGCATTTT. Translating gives CASSQEFSGYNQPQHF.

The genes are TRBV5-4 and TRBJ2-7; 9 nucleotides match TRBD1. Germline V CDR1 and CDR2: SGHNT, YYREEE (reference sequence). The CDR3 loop spans 14 amino acids. The V segment lost 3 bases and the J segment 2 bases; nucleotides outside the gene matches: 3. This chain's CDR3 is CASSSGTGTYEQYF. The CDR3 region has the DNA TGTGCCAGCAGCTCCGGGACAGGGACCTACGAGCAGTACTTC.

The CDR3 reads CASSVGPQETQYF. In DNA, the CDR3 is TGTGCCAGCAGCGTAGGGCCACAGGAGACCCAGTACTTC. The chain has TRBV9 and TRBJ2-5; D not resolved. Germline CDR1 and CDR2: SGDLS and YYNGEE. V shed 0 bases and J shed 5 bases, with 8 bases lying between them. The CDR3 loop spans 13 amino acids.

The genes are TRBV5-1 and TRBJ1-1; D not certain. The CDR3 spans 13 residues. V was cut by 4 bases and J by 5 bases, with 12 bases left in between. The germline V gene has CDR1 SGHRS and CDR2 YFSETQ. DNA for the CDR3: TGCGCCAGCAGCCCACCGGGCTCTACTGAAGCTTTCTTT. It specifies CASSPPGSTEAFF.

The chain joins TRBV10-1 to TRBJ2-1; D may be TRBD1 or TRBD2 (6 bases each). With 5 bases removed from V and 2 bases from J, the gap between germline ends came to 13 bases. The CDR3 loop spans 15 amino acids. Germline CDR1 reads WNHNN; CDR2 reads SYGVQD (reference sequence). The CDR3 DNA reads as TGCGCCAGCAGTAAGGGGGGCCTGCCCTACAATGAGCAGTTCTTC. Residues: CASSKGGLPYNEQFF.